This T cell receptor beta chain emerged from a study of T cells after yellow fever vaccination. A process of 5'RACE template switching, which added a universal primer site and UMIs, was used to make TCR cDNA. TCRdb re-called the 5' RACE reads through MiXCR, storing one row per CDR3 protein. The profile shows 200,000 to 250,000 distinct CDR3 sequences, approximately 3% of them singletons. The CDR3 is made up of 11 amino acids. V was clipped by 6 bases and J by 11 bases; unmatched bases: 2. Germline CDR1 and CDR2: SGHNT and YENEEA. Study-level points and caveats: Contaminating bulk clonotypes could be abundant in FACS-sorted repertoires. Post-booster repertoires again held most primary-vaccination clones (just under 97% CD4, 88% CD8).

This clonotype showed up just a few times. The antigen is undetermined. The receptor comes from a young man who received the YFV17D yellow fever vaccine. The material was CD4+ T cells sorted from PBMCs, obtained 10 days after the yellow fever booster vaccination. This chain connects TRBV11-3 to TRBJ2-3; 10 nucleotides align to TRBD1. The CDR3 loop is CASRGTGEQYF. CDR3 in DNA: TGTGCCAGCAGAGGGACAGGGGAGCAGTATTTT.